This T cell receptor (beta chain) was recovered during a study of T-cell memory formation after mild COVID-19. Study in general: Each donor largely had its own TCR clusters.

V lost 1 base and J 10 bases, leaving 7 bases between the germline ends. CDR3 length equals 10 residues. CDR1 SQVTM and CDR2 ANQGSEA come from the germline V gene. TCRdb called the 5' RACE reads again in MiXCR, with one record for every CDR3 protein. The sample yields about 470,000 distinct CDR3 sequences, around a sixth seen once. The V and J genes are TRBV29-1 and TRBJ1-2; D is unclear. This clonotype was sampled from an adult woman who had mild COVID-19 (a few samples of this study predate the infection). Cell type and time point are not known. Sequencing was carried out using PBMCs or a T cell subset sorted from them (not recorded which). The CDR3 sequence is CSVEGPVYTF. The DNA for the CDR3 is TGCAGCGTTGAAGGCCCAGTCTACACCTTC.